The subject of this entry is one T cell receptor beta chain. The antigen is undetermined. Diagnoses were made from clinical symptoms, serum measures (thyroxine and TRAb), thyroid ultrasound and orbital computed tomography. From more than 9.5 ml of fresh peripheral blood, PBMCs were isolated. The CDR3 regions of TCR beta were amplified from RNA transcripts. With the HTBI primer set, the TCR CDR3 went through a first round of RT-PCR. TCRdb redid the calling of the multiplex PCR reads with MiXCR, one entry per CDR3 protein. The table records fewer than 900,000 distinct CDR3 sequences, 16% of them present only once. These data come from a study of T cells in Graves' hyperthyroidism and ophthalmopathy. Findings and limits, study-wide: Most clonotypes that expanded in the thyroid above 0.001 also showed up in blood.

Germline V gene lookup returns CDR1 MDHEN and CDR2 SYDVKM. With 6 bases removed from V and 4 bases from J, the gap between germline ends came to 12 bases. CDR3 length equals 13 residues. This chain links TRBV28 with TRBJ1-2, with D perhaps matching TRBD1 (5 bases). The sequence came from a man between 18 and 29 years old with Graves' hyperthyroidism. Sequenced input: blood. CDR3 sequence: CASRPGTTYGYTF. The CDR3 nucleotides read TGTGCCAGCAGGCCTGGGACCACCTATGGCTACACCTTC.